The 2 T cell receptor beta chains in this list originate from one sample, sequenced in a study of blood T cell repertoires in COVID-19. The data were produced by immunoSEQ multiplex PCR, yet TCRdb's version contains in-frame clones alone and is incomplete. The sample includes 210,000 or so clones, over 70% of them seen just once. The specimen sequenced was PBMCs or T cells enriched from blood (not recorded which). The receptors derive from a young woman who had been exposed to COVID-19.

The chain employs TRBV2 and TRBJ1-5, with 12 nucleotides matching TRBD1. V was pared by 3 bases and J by 7 bases, with 1 base of the junction left unmatched. Germline CDR1 reads SNHLY; CDR2 reads FYNNEI. This CDR3 is built from 14 residues. The CDR3 spells CASSEGTGGQPQHF. The CDR3 DNA is TGTGCCAGCAGTGAGGGGACAGGGGGCCAGCCCCAGCATTTT. The full variable domain, in which reference TRBV2 and TRBJ1-5 provide the parts outside the CDR3, is EPEVTQTPSHQVTQMGQEVILRCVPISNHLYFYWYRQILGQKVEFLVSFYNNEISEKSEIFDDQFSVERPDGSNFTLKIRSTKLEDSAMYFCASSEGTGGQPQHFGDGTRLSIL.

The CDR3 loop is CASRQLQTEAFF. In DNA, the CDR3 is TGTGCCAGCAGACAGTTACAAACTGAAGCTTTCTTT. The V gene is TRBV2, the J gene TRBJ1-1; no reliable D call. Germline CDR1 SNHLY, CDR2 FYNNEI. The CDR3 is made up of 12 amino acids. Trimming removed 6 bases from V and 5 bases from J, with 10 bases in between.